The rows below give T cell receptor beta chains drawn from one sample of a study of blood T cell repertoires in COVID-19. Profiled with immunoSEQ multiplex PCR; TCRdb holds only in-frame clones, not every one. The sample consists of about 130,000 clones, around 76% of them appearing once. The specimen sequenced was peripheral blood. These receptors all come from a man aged 60 to 69 with acute or convalescent COVID-19. The CDR3 runs from the conserved cysteine through the conserved F or W. The order of the fields is J gene, clone size, D gene, V gene, CDR3 DNA, CDR3 protein. The D gene is left open where the match is weak. Clone size is given for some rows only: seen once, a few or many times, or a class if the clone is expanded.

>TRBJ1-2|-|TRBD1|TRBV19
TGTGCCAGTAGTATACTATCCGCCGGGACAGAGAACTATGGCTACACCTTC
CASSILSAGTENYGYTF
>TRBJ1-6|-|TRBD1|TRBV6-5
TGTGCCAGCAGTTACCGGACAGGGGGTAATTCACCCCTCCACTTT
CASSYRTGGNSPLHF
>TRBJ2-5|-|-|TRBV7-3
TGTGCCAGCAGCTCAGACCTTACAGGGTCCCAGTACTTC
CASSSDLTGSQYF
>TRBJ1-6|few|TRBD1|TRBV28
TGTGCCAGCAGTCTAGAGGGACAGGGGACTTTGCCCCTCCACTTT
CASSLEGQGTLPLHF
>TRBJ2-2|-|TRBD2|TRBV11-2
TGTGCCAGCAGCCCGAGACTAGCGGGGGCGCAGAACACCGGGGAGCTGTTTTTT
CASSPRLAGAQNTGELFF
>TRBJ2-2|-|TRBD2|TRBV2
TGTGCCAGCAGCTACCTAGCGGGAGGCACCGGGGAGCTGTTTTTT
CASSYLAGGTGELFF
>TRBJ2-2|-|-|TRBV3-1/TRBV3-2
TGTGCCAGCAGCCAAGATCGCAGGGCAGGGGCCGGGGAGCTGTTTTTT
CASSQDRRAGAGELFF
>TRBJ1-2|-|TRBD1|TRBV7-9
TGTGCCAGCAGCTTAGCGACAGGGGCAGACGGCTACACCTTC
CASSLATGADGYTF
>TRBJ2-2|-|TRBD2|TRBV18
TGTGCCAGCTCACTACTAGCGGGAGGGCGAACCGGGGAGCTGTTTTTT
CASSLLAGGRTGELFF
>TRBJ1-2|-|TRBD1|TRBV6-5
TGTGCCAGCAGAACACCGACAGGGAACTATGGCTACACCTTC
CASRTPTGNYGYTF
>TRBJ1-1|-|TRBD1|TRBV6-5
TGTGCCAGCAGGGGGACAGCGAAAACTGAAGCTTTCTTT
CASRGTAKTEAFF
>TRBJ2-1|once|-|TRBV14
TGTGCCAGCAGCCGACTCGGAGTAGCTGCGAATAACAATGAGCAGTTCTTC
CASSRLGVAANNNEQFF
>TRBJ1-5|few|-|TRBV4-1
TGCGCCAGCAGCCAAGATCCTATTAGCAATCAGCCCCAGCATTTT
CASSQDPISNQPQHF
>TRBJ2-3|-|-|TRBV6-5
TGTGCCAGCAGTTACTCGGCAGGGTGGAGCACAGATACGCAGTATTTT
CASSYSAGWSTDTQYF
>TRBJ2-7|few|TRBD2|TRBV4-1
TGCGCCAGCAGCCGGGAACGACTAGCGGGAAAGGTAGAGCAGTACTTC
CASSRERLAGKVEQYF
>TRBJ2-1|few|TRBD1|TRBV24-1
TGTGCCACCATGGGACAGGCCAACTATTCAAGCTCCTACAATGAGCAGTTCTTC
CATMGQANYSSSYNEQFF
>TRBJ1-3|few|-|TRBV5-1
TGCGCCAGCAGCGTCAGCGTCTCTGGAAACACCATATATTTT
CASSVSVSGNTIYF
>TRBJ1-1|-|TRBD1|TRBV7-2
TGTGCCAGCAGCTTAGGGGACAGCACTGAAGTTTTCTTT
CASSLGDSTEVFF
>TRBJ1-4|-|TRBD1|TRBV19
TGTGCCAGCGAAGGACAGGCGGGGGAAAAACTGTTTTTT
CASEGQAGEKLFF
>TRBJ1-2|few|TRBD1|TRBV5-1
TGCGCCAGCAGCACCGGACAGGGGGCGCTTGGCTACACCTTC
CASSTGQGALGYTF
>TRBJ2-2|-|-|TRBV25-1
TGTGCCAGCAGTCCTCACACCGGGGAGCTGTTTTTT
CASSPHTGELFF
>TRBJ2-7|-|TRBD2|TRBV3-1/TRBV3-2
TGTGCCAGCAGCCAAGGAGGGACTAGTCTGTCCTACGAGCAGTACTTC
CASSQGGTSLSYEQYF
>TRBJ1-1|-|-|TRBV2
TGTGCCAGCAATTCCAGGGTGAACACTGAAGCTTTCTTT
CASNSRVNTEAFF
>TRBJ1-1|-|-|TRBV2
TGTGCCAGCAGTGAAGCGCTTCAGGGGAACACTGAAGCTTTCTTT
CASSEALQGNTEAFF
>TRBJ1-1|-|-|TRBV20-1
TGCAGTGCTGGTGATTTGGGGGGAAACACTGAAGCTTTCTTT
CSAGDLGGNTEAFF
>TRBJ1-5|-|-|TRBV6-5
TGTGCCAGCAGTTGGAGGGGACGGAATCAGCCCCAGCATTTT
CASSWRGRNQPQHF
>TRBJ2-3|-|-|TRBV6-5
TGTGCCAGCCTGCGTACCATACTCTCCCCAGATACGCAGTATTTT
CASLRTILSPDTQYF
>TRBJ1-2|-|-|TRBV9
TGTGCCAGCAGCGTAGCTCAGGGTTACTATGGCTACACCTTC
CASSVAQGYYGYTF
>TRBJ2-1|few|TRBD2|TRBV7-9
TGTGCCAGCAGCTCTCCTCTAGCGGGAGCCGCCTACAATGAGCAGTTCTTC
CASSSPLAGAAYNEQFF
>TRBJ1-3|-|TRBD1|TRBV18
TGTGCCAGCTCACCCGGGACAGGGGCCGGAAACACCATATATTTT
CASSPGTGAGNTIYF
>TRBJ2-2|-|TRBD1|TRBV7-9
TGTGCCAGCAGCTCCCCAGGGGGCGGTTCAGCCGGGGAGCTGTTTTTT
CASSSPGGGSAGELFF
>TRBJ2-5|-|TRBD1|TRBV5-1
TGCGCCAGCAGCCTTATGGGACAGATCCAAGAGACCCAGTACTTC
CASSLMGQIQETQYF